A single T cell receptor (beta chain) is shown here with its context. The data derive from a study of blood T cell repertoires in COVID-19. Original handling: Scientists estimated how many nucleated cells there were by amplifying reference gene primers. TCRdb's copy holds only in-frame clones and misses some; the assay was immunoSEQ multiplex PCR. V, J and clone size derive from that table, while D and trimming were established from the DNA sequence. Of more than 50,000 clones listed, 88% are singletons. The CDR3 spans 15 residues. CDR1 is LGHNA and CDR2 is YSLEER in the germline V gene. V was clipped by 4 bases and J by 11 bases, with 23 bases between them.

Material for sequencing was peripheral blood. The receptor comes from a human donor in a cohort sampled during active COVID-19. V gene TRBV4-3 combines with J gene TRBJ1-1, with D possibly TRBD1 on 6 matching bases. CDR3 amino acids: CASSPSWGQKGRAFF. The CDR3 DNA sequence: TGCGCCAGCAGCCCCTCCTGGGGGCAAAAAGGACGGGCTTTCTTT.